The TCR beta chain described here comes from a study of blood T cell repertoires in COVID-19 (TCRdb year 2020). Study-wide context: Samples covering the acute and convalescent phases of COVID-19 were provided by collaborators in the United States, Italy and Spain. The prospective study material was composed of cDNA or gDNA derived from T cells, B-cell-depleted T cells, or PBMCs. Subjects who had been exposed to COVID-19, were actively infected with it, or had recovered from it provided the deeply sampled blood TCRbeta repertoires that made up the dataset. The repertoires were released in a freely available public database meant as a resource for research on the immune response to SARS-CoV-2. The samples were drawn from the first 160 participants of the ongoing ImmuneRACE study and from 1,254 subjects provided by 6 global collaborators. Sample metadata almost always included a de-identified subject ID, COVID-19 status, age in years and sex. HLA class I and class II types, where available, came from metadata supplied by the sample provider rather than from assay-based typing. Broad study findings and their caveats: The quantity of clinical and demographic metadata differed by source and by participant and was supplied without curation.

According to the germline V gene, CDR1 reads MNHEY and CDR2 reads SVGAGI. Counted from cysteine to phenylalanine, this CDR3 has 14 amino acids. The entry retains the CDR3 DNA only, 42 bases that are in frame from base 1. V is pared back by 5 bases and J by 6 bases, with 14 bases lying between the germline termini. The immunoSEQ Assay, a bias-controlled multiplex PCR, was used to amplify TCRbeta CDR3 regions from genomic DNA. The authors' analysis ran thus. Nucleated cell counts per sample were estimated from amplification of reference gene primers within the assay. To quantify the absolute abundance of each unique TCRbeta CDR3 rearrangement, sequence reads were collapsed and filtered. For each sample, productive Simpson clonality was calculated as the square root of Simpson's diversity index over productive rearrangements. In TCRdb, the immuneACCESS table is reduced to in-frame sequences with V and J assigned. These tables do not hold every clone; where another copy was compared, an unresolved V gene accounts for under half, and the others remain unexplained. The V and J calls and clone size are taken from that table; D and trimming were inferred from the DNA. The sample table shows about 200,000 clones, and over 75% are seen once. About 2.5% of the sample goes to the ten largest clones.

In Seattle, one collaborating source enrolled patients while the infection was active and tracked those patients longitudinally over the course of disease. Collaborating institutions collected whole blood in K2EDTA tubes following their own protocols. For TCRbeta analysis, collaborators shipped samples as frozen whole blood, isolated PBMCs, or DNA extracted from either of those sample types. Concerning this clone itself: Its antigen is currently not known. The record has no base qualities; no much larger clone is one base away.

The clonotype was recovered from a woman in her 70s with COVID-19, enrolled during active disease. Rearrangement joined TRBV6-5 to TRBJ1-5, with no confident D gene call. The sequencing sample was made of peripheral blood. This receptor has the CDR3 CASSPARDVQPQHF. The sequence in DNA is TGTGCCAGCAGTCCGGCTCGGGATGTTCAGCCCCAGCATTTT.